Listed below are T cell receptor beta chains from one sample, sequenced in a study of shared clonotypes between healthy human individuals. This table comes from immunoSEQ multiplex PCR, and its TCRdb copy is limited to in-frame clones, with some not included. The sample yields more than 2 million clones, roughly 95% seen once. Specimen: naive CD8+ T cells from PBMCs. All receptors come from a man aged 18 to 30 in good health. Some clones in this sample may be carry-over from other donors' samples. Each CDR3 is given with its conserved first and last residue. The D gene is left open where the match is weak.

j_call: TRBJ1-1; d_call: .; v_call: TRBV13; cdr3_aa: CASSLGIEAEAFF; cdr3_nt: TGTGCCAGCAGCTTAGGTATAGAGGCTGAAGCTTTCTTT
j_call: TRBJ2-7; d_call: TRBD1; v_call: TRBV13; cdr3_aa: CASSQGTGSSYEQYF; cdr3_nt: TGTGCCAGCAGCCAAGGGACAGGGTCCTCCTACGAGCAGTACTTC
j_call: TRBJ1-1; d_call: .; v_call: TRBV7-9; cdr3_aa: CASSSGPNTEAFF; cdr3_nt: TGTGCCAGCAGCTCGGGACCGAACACTGAAGCTTTCTTT
j_call: TRBJ1-5; d_call: .; v_call: TRBV7-9; cdr3_aa: CASAAGAGLHQPQHF; cdr3_nt: TGTGCCAGCGCCGCCGGGGCAGGGCTGCATCAGCCCCAGCATTTT
j_call: TRBJ2-3; d_call: TRBD1; v_call: TRBV10-3; cdr3_aa: CAISEGQGTDTQYF; cdr3_nt: TGTGCCATCAGTGAGGGACAGGGCACAGATACGCAGTATTTT
j_call: TRBJ2-7; d_call: TRBD2; v_call: TRBV30; cdr3_aa: CAWSGRLAGPYEQYF; cdr3_nt: TGTGCCTGGAGTGGCCGACTAGCGGGCCCCTACGAGCAGTACTTC
j_call: TRBJ1-1; d_call: .; v_call: TRBV13; cdr3_aa: CASSVGPNTEAFF; cdr3_nt: TGTGCCAGCAGTGTGGGGCCAAACACTGAAGCTTTCTTT
j_call: TRBJ2-6; d_call: TRBD1; v_call: TRBV5-8; cdr3_aa: CASSLRQGGSGANVLTF; cdr3_nt: TGTGCCAGCAGCTTAAGACAGGGTGGTTCTGGGGCCAACGTCCTGACTTTC
j_call: TRBJ2-5; d_call: TRBD1; v_call: TRBV7-9; cdr3_aa: CASSFRGLGPETQYF; cdr3_nt: TGTGCCAGCAGCTTCAGGGGGCTAGGACCTGAGACCCAGTACTTC
j_call: TRBJ1-1; d_call: TRBD1; v_call: TRBV10-1; cdr3_aa: CASSGGQGRTEAFF; cdr3_nt: TGCGCCAGCAGTGGGGGACAGGGGAGGACTGAAGCTTTCTTT
j_call: TRBJ1-1; d_call: TRBD1; v_call: TRBV4-3; cdr3_aa: CASSQDWTGEGTEAFF; cdr3_nt: TGCGCCAGCAGCCAAGATTGGACAGGGGAGGGAACTGAAGCTTTCTTT
j_call: TRBJ2-1; d_call: .; v_call: TRBV9; cdr3_aa: CASSGVTRYNEQFF; cdr3_nt: TGTGCCAGCAGCGGAGTTACTAGATACAATGAGCAGTTCTTC
j_call: TRBJ2-5; d_call: .; v_call: TRBV29-1; cdr3_aa: CSVELRLGRTQYF; cdr3_nt: TGCAGCGTTGAACTTCGGTTAGGCCGGACCCAGTACTTC
j_call: TRBJ1-5; d_call: .; v_call: TRBV27; cdr3_aa: CASSQGNSNQPQHF; cdr3_nt: TGTGCCAGCAGTCAAGGGAATAGCAATCAGCCCCAGCATTTT
j_call: TRBJ1-4; d_call: .; v_call: TRBV9; cdr3_aa: CASSGGQGREKLFF; cdr3_nt: TGTGCCAGCAGTGGGGGCCAGGGAAGGGAAAAACTGTTTTTT
j_call: TRBJ1-2; d_call: .; v_call: TRBV27; cdr3_aa: CASSLTGFDYGYTF; cdr3_nt: TGTGCCAGCAGTCTAACAGGGTTCGACTATGGCTACACCTTC